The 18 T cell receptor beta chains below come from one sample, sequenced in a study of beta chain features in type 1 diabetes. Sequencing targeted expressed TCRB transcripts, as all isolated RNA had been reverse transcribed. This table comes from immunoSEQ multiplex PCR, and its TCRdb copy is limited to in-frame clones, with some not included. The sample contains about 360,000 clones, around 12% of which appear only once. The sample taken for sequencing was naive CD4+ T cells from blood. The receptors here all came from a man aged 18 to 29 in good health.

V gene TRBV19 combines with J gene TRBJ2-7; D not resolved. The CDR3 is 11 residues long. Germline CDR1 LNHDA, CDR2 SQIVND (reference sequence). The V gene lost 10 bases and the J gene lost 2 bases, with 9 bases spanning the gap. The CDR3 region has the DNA TGTGCCACCTACGATACCTACGAGCAGTACTTC. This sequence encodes CATYDTYEQYF.

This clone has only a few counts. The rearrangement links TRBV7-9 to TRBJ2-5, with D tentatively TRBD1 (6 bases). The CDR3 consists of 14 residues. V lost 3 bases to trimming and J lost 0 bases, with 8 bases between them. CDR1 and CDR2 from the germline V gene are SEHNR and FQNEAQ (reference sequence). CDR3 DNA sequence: TGTGCCAGCAGCTTCGGACAGAACCAAGAGACCCAGTACTTC. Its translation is CASSFGQNQETQYF.

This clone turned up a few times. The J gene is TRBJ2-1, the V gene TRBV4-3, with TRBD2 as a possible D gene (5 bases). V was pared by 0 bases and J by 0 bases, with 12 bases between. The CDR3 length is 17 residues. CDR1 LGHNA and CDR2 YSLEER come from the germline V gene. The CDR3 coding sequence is TGCGCCAGCAGCCAAGATGCCCAGCGGAGCTCCTACAATGAGCAGTTCTTC. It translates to CASSQDAQRSSYNEQFF.

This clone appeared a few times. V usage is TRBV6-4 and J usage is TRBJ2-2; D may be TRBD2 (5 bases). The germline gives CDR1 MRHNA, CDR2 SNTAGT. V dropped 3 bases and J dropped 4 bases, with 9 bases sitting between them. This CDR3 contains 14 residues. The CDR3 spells CASSESGITGELFF. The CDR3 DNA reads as TGTGCCAGCAGTGAATCGGGGATCACCGGGGAGCTGTTTTTT.

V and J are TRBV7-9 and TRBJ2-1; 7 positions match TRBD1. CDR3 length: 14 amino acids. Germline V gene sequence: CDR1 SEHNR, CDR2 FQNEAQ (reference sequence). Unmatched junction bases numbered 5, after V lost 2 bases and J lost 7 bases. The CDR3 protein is CASSLPIQGNEQFF. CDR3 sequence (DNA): TGTGCCAGCAGCTTACCGATACAGGGGAATGAGCAGTTCTTC.

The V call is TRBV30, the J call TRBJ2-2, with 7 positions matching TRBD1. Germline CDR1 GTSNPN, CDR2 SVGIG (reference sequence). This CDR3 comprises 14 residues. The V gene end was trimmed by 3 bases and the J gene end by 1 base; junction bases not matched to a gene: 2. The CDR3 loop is CAWRGQQNTGELFF. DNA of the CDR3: TGTGCCTGGAGGGGACAGCAGAACACCGGGGAGCTGTTTTTT. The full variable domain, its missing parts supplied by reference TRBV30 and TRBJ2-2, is SQTIHQWPATLVQPVGSPLSLECTVEGTSNPNLYWYRQAAGRGLQLLFYSVGIGQISSEVPQNLSASRPQDRQFILSSKKLLLSDSGFYLCAWRGQQNTGELFFGEGSRLTVL.

CDR3 amino acids: CASSLGTRGGYGYTF. The CDR3 DNA is TGTGCCAGCAGCTTGGGTACTCGCGGTGGCTATGGCTACACCTTC. The chain joins TRBV5-6 to TRBJ1-2; D is ambiguous. CDR3 length: 15 amino acids. V was cut by 0 bases and J by 4 bases, with 13 bases left in between. Germline V gene lookup returns CDR1 SGHDT and CDR2 YYEEEE.

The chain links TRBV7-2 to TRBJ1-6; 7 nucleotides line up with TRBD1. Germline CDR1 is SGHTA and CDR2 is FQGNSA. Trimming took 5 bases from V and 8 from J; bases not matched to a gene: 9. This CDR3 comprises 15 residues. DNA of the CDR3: TGTGCCAGCAGCGAACAGGGGTTCTCGGATTCACCCCTCCACTTT. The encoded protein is CASSEQGFSDSPLHF.

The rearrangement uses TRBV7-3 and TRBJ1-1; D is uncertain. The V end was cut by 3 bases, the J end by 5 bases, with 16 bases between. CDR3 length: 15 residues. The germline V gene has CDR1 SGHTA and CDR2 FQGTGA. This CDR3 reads CASSLSGKGGTEAFF. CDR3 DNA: TGTGCCAGCAGCTTGTCTGGGAAGGGAGGAACTGAAGCTTTCTTT. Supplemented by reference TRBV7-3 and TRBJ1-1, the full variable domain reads GAGVSQTPSNKVTEKGKYVELRCDPISGHTALYWYRQSLGQGPEFLIYFQGTGAADDSGLPNDRFFAVRPEGSVSTLKIQRTERGDSAVYLCASSLSGKGGTEAFFGQGTRLTVV.

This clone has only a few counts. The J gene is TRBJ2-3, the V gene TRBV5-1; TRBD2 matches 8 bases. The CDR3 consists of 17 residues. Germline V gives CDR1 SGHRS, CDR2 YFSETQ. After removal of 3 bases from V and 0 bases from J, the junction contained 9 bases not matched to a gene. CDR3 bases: TGCGCCAGCAGCTCTAGCGGGCCCCGCGAAAGCACAGATACGCAGTATTTT. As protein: CASSSSGPRESTDTQYF.

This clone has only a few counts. In DNA form, the CDR3 reads TGTGCCAGCAGCTTCCCAGGGGTGGGCTATGGCTACACCTTC. Translated, it gives CASSFPGVGYGYTF. The chain carries TRBV5-4 and TRBJ1-2; possibly TRBD1 for D (6 bases). V lost 2 bases, J lost 4 bases, and 12 bases lay in between. The CDR3 contains 14 residues. Looked up from germline, CDR1 is SGHNT and CDR2 is YYREEE (reference sequence).

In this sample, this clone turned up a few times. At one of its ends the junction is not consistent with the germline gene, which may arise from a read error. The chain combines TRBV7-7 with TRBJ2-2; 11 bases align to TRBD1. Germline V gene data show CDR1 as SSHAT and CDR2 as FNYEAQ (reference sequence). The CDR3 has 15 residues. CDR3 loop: CASSWDRGGTGELFF. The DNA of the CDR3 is TGTGCTAGCAGCTGGGACAGGGGGGGAACCGGGGAGCTGTTTTTT.

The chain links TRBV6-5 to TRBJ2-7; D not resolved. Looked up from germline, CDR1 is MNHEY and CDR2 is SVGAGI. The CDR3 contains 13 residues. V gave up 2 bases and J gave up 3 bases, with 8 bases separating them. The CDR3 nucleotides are TGTGCCAGCAGTTACAGGAGTTTCTACGAGCAGTACTTC. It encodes CASSYRSFYEQYF.

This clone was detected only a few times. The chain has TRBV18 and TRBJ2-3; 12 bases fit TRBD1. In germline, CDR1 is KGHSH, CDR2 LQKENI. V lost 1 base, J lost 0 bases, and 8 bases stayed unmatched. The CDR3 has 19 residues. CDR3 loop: CASSPRLGQGATSTDTQYF. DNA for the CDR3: TGTGCCAGCTCACCACGTTTGGGACAGGGGGCGACGAGCACAGATACGCAGTATTTT.

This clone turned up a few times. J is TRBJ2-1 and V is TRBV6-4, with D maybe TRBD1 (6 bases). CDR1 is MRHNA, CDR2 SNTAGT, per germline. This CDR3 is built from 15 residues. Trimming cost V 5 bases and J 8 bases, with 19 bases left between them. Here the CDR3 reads CASSSRDTFLHEQFF. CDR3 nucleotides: TGTGCCAGCAGTAGCCGGGACACATTTTTGCATGAGCAGTTCTTC.

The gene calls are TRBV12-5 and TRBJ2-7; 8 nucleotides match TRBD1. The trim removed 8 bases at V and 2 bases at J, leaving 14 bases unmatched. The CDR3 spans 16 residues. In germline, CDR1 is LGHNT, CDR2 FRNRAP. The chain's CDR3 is CASTSLTGQGTYEQYF. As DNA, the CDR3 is TGTGCTAGTACCTCATTGACCGGACAGGGAACCTACGAGCAGTACTTC. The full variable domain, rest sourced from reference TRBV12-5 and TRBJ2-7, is DARVTQTPRHKVTEMGQEVTMRCQPILGHNTVFWYRQTMMQGLELLAYFRNRAPLDDSGMPKDRFSAEMPDATLATLKIQPSEPRDSAVYFCASTSLTGQGTYEQYFGPGTRLTVT.

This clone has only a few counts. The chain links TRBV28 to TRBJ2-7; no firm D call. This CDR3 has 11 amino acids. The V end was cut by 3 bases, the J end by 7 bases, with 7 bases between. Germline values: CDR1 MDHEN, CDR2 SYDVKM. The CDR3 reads CASSFLREQYF. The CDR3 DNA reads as TGTGCCAGCAGTTTTTTGAGGGAGCAGTACTTC.

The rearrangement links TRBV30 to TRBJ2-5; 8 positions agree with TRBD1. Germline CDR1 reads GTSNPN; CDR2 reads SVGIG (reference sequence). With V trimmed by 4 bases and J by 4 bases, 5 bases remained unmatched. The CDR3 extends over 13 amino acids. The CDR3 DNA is TGTGCCTGGACAGGGGGCGAGGGAGAGACCCAGTACTTC. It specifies CAWTGGEGETQYF.